Following are 26 T cell receptor beta chains from one sample sequenced in a study of cytomegalovirus exposure and HLA in healthy donors. Use of 60 Vbeta and 13 Jbeta primers characterized the PCR. The assay was immunoSEQ multiplex PCR, and TCRdb's table has in-frame clones only and misses some. The sample includes about 53,000 clones. Sequences were obtained from PBMCs. These receptors all come from a woman aged 18-29 years in good health and CMV-seronegative.

The chain links TRBV5-1 to TRBJ2-3; unclear D gene. V lost 0 bases to trimming and J lost 0 bases, with 11 bases between them. The length of the CDR3 is 16 residues. Germline assignment: CDR1 SGHRS and CDR2 YFSETQ. The CDR3 protein is CASSLGPIQSTDTQYF. The CDR3 nucleotides are TGCGCCAGCAGCTTGGGGCCAATCCAAAGCACAGATACGCAGTATTTT.

V is TRBV7-7 and J is TRBJ2-3; a possible D gene is TRBD1 (6 bases). Trimming took off 6 bases at V and 2 bases at J, with 15 bases between the two ends. The CDR3 length is 15 residues. CDR1 and CDR2 (germline): SSHAT, FNYEAQ (reference sequence). CDR3 sequence reads: CASSPGRGPTDTQYF. CDR3 nucleotides: TGTGCCAGCAGTCCCGGCAGGGGCCCCACAGATACGCAGTATTTT.

The rearrangement uses TRBV5-1 and TRBJ2-1; 8 nucleotides align to TRBD2. Germline V CDR1 and CDR2: SGHRS, YFSETQ. V shed 7 bases and J 8 bases; nucleotides not matched to a gene: 20. This CDR3 region has 17 residues. This chain's CDR3 is CASGGGSGVGKGDEQFF. Written as DNA, the CDR3 is TGCGCCAGCGGAGGGGGTAGCGGGGTGGGAAAGGGCGATGAGCAGTTCTTC.

CDR3: CASNREYNQPQHF. CDR3 in DNA: TGTGCCAGCAACCGGGAGTATAATCAGCCCCAGCATTTT. The V call is TRBV7-9, the J call TRBJ1-5; D uncertain. The CDR3 is made up of 13 amino acids. Germline V gives CDR1 SEHNR, CDR2 FQNEAQ (reference sequence). V was shortened by 7 bases and J by 4 bases, with 11 bases between the two germline ends.

This chain joins TRBV6-5 and TRBJ2-2; 7 bases agree with TRBD2. The CDR3 contains 15 residues. Per germline, CDR1 MNHEY and CDR2 SVGAGI. V was pared by 2 bases and J by 5 bases, with 5 bases of the junction left unmatched. This CDR3 reads CASSYPGGGTGELFF. Written as DNA, the CDR3 is TGTGCCAGCAGTTACCCTGGGGGGGGGACCGGGGAGCTGTTTTTT.

The rearrangement joins TRBV13 to TRBJ1-2; D is perhaps TRBD1 (6 bases). This CDR3 is built from 14 residues. Germline assignment: CDR1 PRHDT and CDR2 FYEKMQ (reference sequence). Trimming shortened V by 2 bases and J by 2 bases, and 9 bases separated the two germline ends. The DNA of the CDR3 is TGTGCCAGCAGCTTATCAGGGGCGAACTATGGCTACACCTTC. The encoded protein is CASSLSGANYGYTF.

This sequence joins TRBV5-1 and TRBJ2-7; TRBD1 is a possible D gene (6 bases). Trimming took off 0 bases at V and 7 bases at J, with 14 bases between the two ends. CDR1 is SGHRS, CDR2 YFSETQ, per germline. The CDR3 has 14 residues. The CDR3 region is CASSLGQVPREQYF. DNA for the CDR3: TGCGCCAGCAGCTTGGGACAGGTCCCGAGGGAGCAGTACTTC.

V gene TRBV28 combines with J gene TRBJ1-2; no clear D. The germline CDR1 and CDR2 sequences are MDHEN and SYDVKM. The CDR3 spans 13 residues. Between the trimmed V and J ends, which lost 3 bases and 4 bases, there was a span of 9 bases. This CDR3 reads CASSLAVLYGYTF. The CDR3 coding sequence is TGTGCCAGCAGTTTGGCAGTCCTCTATGGCTACACCTTC.

V usage is TRBV28 and J usage is TRBJ1-2; D unresolved. Germline V gene data show CDR1 as MDHEN and CDR2 as SYDVKM. This CDR3 comprises 15 residues. V gave up 4 bases and J gave up 4 bases, with 16 bases separating them. CDR3 amino acids: CASSSPPLGLYGYTF. The CDR3 DNA reads TGTGCCAGCAGTTCCCCCCCTCTTGGCCTCTATGGCTACACCTTC.

The chain is built from TRBV11-2 and TRBJ2-3, with unresolved D. The CDR3 totals 14 residues. Germline loops: CDR1 SGHAT, CDR2 FQNNGV. The ends were cut back, 1 base at V and 5 bases at J, with 10 bases in the middle. CDR3 sequence (DNA): TGTGCCAGCAGCTTAGCAGCGTTTGGAGATACGCAGTATTTT. Protein product: CASSLAAFGDTQYF.

The chain has TRBV11-2 and TRBJ2-7; D call uncertain. The germline V gene has CDR1 SGHAT and CDR2 FQNNGV. The V gene lost 1 base and the J gene lost 0 bases, with 16 bases spanning the gap. The CDR3 spans 17 residues. CDR3 residues: CASSLVLQKRHSYEQYF. CDR3 in DNA: TGTGCCAGCAGCTTAGTGCTCCAGAAAAGACACTCCTACGAGCAGTACTTC. The complete variable domain, with remaining parts taken from reference TRBV11-2 and TRBJ2-7, reads EAGVAQSPRYKIIEKRQSVAFWCNPISGHATLYWYQQILGQGPKLLIQFQNNGVVDDSQLPKDRFSAERLKGVDSTLKIQPAKLEDSAVYLCASSLVLQKRHSYEQYFGPGTRLTVT.

The chain employs TRBV2 and TRBJ2-7, with D possibly TRBD1 on 6 matching bases. Germline CDR1 and CDR2: SNHLY and FYNNEI. This CDR3 contains 14 residues. The ends were cut back, 7 bases at V and 2 bases at J, with 15 bases in the middle. CDR3 in amino acids: CASIVSSGAYEQYF. The CDR3 DNA reads as TGTGCCAGCATCGTTTCTTCAGGGGCCTACGAGCAGTACTTC.

The chain employs TRBV28 and TRBJ1-1; tentatively, D is TRBD1 (5 bases). Per germline, CDR1 MDHEN and CDR2 SYDVKM. V gave up 7 bases and J gave up 3 bases, with 15 bases separating them. This CDR3 region has 14 residues. DNA of the CDR3: TGTGCCAGCATCCACAGGAAGCTAGACACTGAAGCTTTCTTT. This translates into CASIHRKLDTEAFF.

V is TRBV7-9 and J is TRBJ2-7; 9 bases are a match to TRBD1. V lost 5 bases and J lost 3; bases outside the gene matches: 11. Germline V gives CDR1 SEHNR, CDR2 FQNEAQ (reference sequence). The CDR3 has 16 amino acids. This chain's CDR3 is CASSPLKPGQGYEQYF. DNA for the CDR3: TGTGCCAGCAGCCCACTAAAACCGGGACAGGGCTACGAGCAGTACTTC.

V is TRBV5-1 and J is TRBJ2-3; TRBD2 matches at 12 bases. Trimming cost V 2 bases and J 2 bases; bases outside gene matches: 6. This CDR3 contains 17 residues. The V gene's germline CDR1 is SGHRS and CDR2 YFSETQ. CDR3 bases: TGCGCCAGCAGCTTAAGACCTAGCGGGGGGGCCACAGATACGCAGTATTTT. Translated: CASSLRPSGGATDTQYF.

Remarks on this clone: One end of the junction does not line up with germline, which may come from a read error. The V gene is TRBV28, the J gene TRBJ1-1, with D uncertain. Germline V CDR1 and CDR2: MDHEN, SYDVKM. The CDR3 is 18 residues long. DNA for the CDR3: TGTGCCAGCAGTTTATTCCTCGGAGGGAGACGATTGAACACTGAAGATTTCTTT. It specifies CASSLFLGGRRLNTEDFF.

The chain joins TRBV6-1 to TRBJ2-7; TRBD2 matches at 11 bases. V lost 2 bases and J lost 2; bases outside the gene matches: 2. Germline loops: CDR1 MNHNS, CDR2 SASEGT. CDR3 size: 15 residues. The CDR3 protein is CASSELAGGAYEQYF. CDR3 coding DNA: TGTGCCAGCAGTGAACTAGCGGGGGGCGCCTACGAGCAGTACTTC.

This chain connects TRBV10-3 to TRBJ1-1; maybe TRBD1 (5 bases). In germline, CDR1 is ENHRY, CDR2 SYGVKD. This CDR3 is 15 amino acids long. Trimming stripped 3 bases from V and 4 bases from J, with 15 bases between. The CDR3 loop is CAISDARVGGTEAFF. CDR3 sequence (DNA): TGTGCCATCAGTGACGCCAGGGTGGGGGGCACTGAAGCTTTCTTT.

The V call is TRBV5-1, the J call TRBJ2-1; tentative D call: TRBD2 (8 bases). CDR1 is SGHRS, CDR2 YFSETQ, per germline. The CDR3 runs 15 residues. The V end was cut by 2 bases, the J end by 7 bases, with 16 bases between. For the CDR3, the DNA is TGCGCCAGCAGCTTCGGGGACAGCGGGAGAAATGAGCAGTTCTTC. Its translation: CASSFGDSGRNEQFF.

The chain uses TRBV5-1 and TRBJ2-7, with 7 positions matching TRBD2. Germline V gene data show CDR1 as SGHRS and CDR2 as YFSETQ. The CDR3 runs to 14 residues. After removal of 1 base from V and 5 bases from J, the junction contained 6 bases not matched to a gene. The CDR3 DNA reads as TGCGCCAGCAGCTTGAGCGGGGTAGAACACGAGCAGTACTTC. Its translation is CASSLSGVEHEQYF.

This chain connects TRBV10-3 to TRBJ1-1; possible D gene TRBD1, 6 bases. V was shortened by 4 bases and J by 1 base, with 10 bases between the two germline ends. The CDR3 is 14 residues long. The V gene's germline CDR1 is ENHRY and CDR2 SYGVKD. The CDR3 region is CAISGGTPNTEAFF. Here the CDR3 DNA reads TGTGCCATCAGTGGGGGGACACCGAACACTGAAGCTTTCTTT.

Concerning this clone: One end of the junction does not line up with germline, which may come from a read error. The chain joins TRBV10-2 to TRBJ2-2; D remains unclear. The CDR3 consists of 12 residues. Germline V gene lookup returns CDR1 WSHSY and CDR2 SAAADI. The CDR3 spells CASSENSGELFF. CDR3 coding DNA: TGCGCCAGCAGTGAGAACTCCGGGGAGCTGTTTTTT.

The chain employs TRBV28 and TRBJ1-2; D not certain. V was cut by 2 bases and J by 5 bases, with 6 bases left in between. This CDR3 is built from 12 residues. Per the germline V gene, CDR1 is MDHEN and CDR2 is SYDVKM. CDR3 amino acids: CASSLRGYGYTF. The CDR3 DNA sequence: TGTGCCAGCAGTTTACGGGGTTATGGCTACACCTTC.

The V gene is TRBV6-1, the J gene TRBJ2-6, with a tentative D call TRBD1 (5 bases). Trimming left V 3 bases short and J 0 bases short, with 6 bases between. The germline V gene has CDR1 MNHNS and CDR2 SASEGT. This CDR3 spans 15 amino acids. CDR3 nucleotides: TGTGCCAGCAGTGACAGGGCCTCTGGGGCCAACGTCCTGACTTTC. Translating it yields CASSDRASGANVLTF.

The chain uses TRBV28 and TRBJ1-5; 10 bases fit TRBD1. Trimming at V came to 10 bases and at J to 5 bases, leaving 17 bases not matched to a gene. CDR1 MDHEN and CDR2 SYDVKM come from the germline V gene. The CDR3 has 17 amino acids. CDR3 amino acids: CATPGDRGFSLHQPQHF. The DNA of the CDR3 is TGTGCCACCCCAGGGGACAGGGGTTTTTCCCTCCATCAGCCCCAGCATTTT.

The V gene is TRBV6-6, the J gene TRBJ1-5, with D unclear. The CDR3 length is 14 residues. Trimming removed 2 bases from V and 7 bases from J, with 12 bases in between. The germline gives CDR1 MNHNY, CDR2 SVGAGI (reference sequence). CDR3 loop: CASSYPGPYQPQHF. CDR3 sequence (DNA): TGTGCCAGCAGTTACCCTGGTCCCTACCAGCCCCAGCATTTT.